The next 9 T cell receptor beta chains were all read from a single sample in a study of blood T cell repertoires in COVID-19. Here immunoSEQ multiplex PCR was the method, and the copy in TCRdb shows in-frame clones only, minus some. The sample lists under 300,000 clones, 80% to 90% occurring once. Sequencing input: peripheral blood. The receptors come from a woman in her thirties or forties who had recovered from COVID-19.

CDR3 amino acids: CASSQGTTFLAQYF. The CDR3 DNA sequence: TGTGCCAGCAGCCAAGGGACTACTTTTTTAGCCCAGTACTTC. V gene TRBV3-1 (or the pseudogene TRBV3-2) combines with J gene TRBJ2-5; D might be TRBD2 (6 bases). Looked up from germline, CDR1 is LGHDT and CDR2 is YNNKEL (reference sequence). There are 14 residues in the CDR3. Trimming pared 1 base from V and 9 bases from J, leaving 15 bases between.

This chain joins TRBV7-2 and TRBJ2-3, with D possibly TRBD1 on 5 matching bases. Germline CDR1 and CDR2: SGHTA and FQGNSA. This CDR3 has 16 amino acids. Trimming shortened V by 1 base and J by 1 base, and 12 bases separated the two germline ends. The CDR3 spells CASSLGLGAGTDTQYF. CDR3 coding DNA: TGTGCCAGCAGCTTAGGGCTTGGGGCCGGCACAGATACGCAGTATTTT. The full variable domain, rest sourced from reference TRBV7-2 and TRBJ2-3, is GAGVSQSPSNKVTEKGKDVELRCDPISGHTALYWYRQSLGQGLEFLIYFQGNSAPDKSGLPSDRFSAERTGGSVSTLTIQRTQQEDSAVYLCASSLGLGAGTDTQYFGPGTRLTVL.

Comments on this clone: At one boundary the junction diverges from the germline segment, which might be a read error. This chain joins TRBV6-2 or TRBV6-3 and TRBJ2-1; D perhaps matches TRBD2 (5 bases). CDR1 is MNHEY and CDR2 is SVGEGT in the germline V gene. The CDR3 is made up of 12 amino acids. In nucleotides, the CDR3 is TGTGCCAGCAGTTACTCATACAGCTCGAGGGTCTTC. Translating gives CASSYSYSSRVF.

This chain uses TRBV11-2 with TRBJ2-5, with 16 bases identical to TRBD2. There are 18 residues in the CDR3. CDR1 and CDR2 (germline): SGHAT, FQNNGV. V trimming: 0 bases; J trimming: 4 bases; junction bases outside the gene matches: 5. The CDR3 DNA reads TGTGCCAGCAGCTTAGAGCCCGGGACTAGCGGGGGGGCAGAGACCCAGTACTTC. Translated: CASSLEPGTSGGAETQYF.

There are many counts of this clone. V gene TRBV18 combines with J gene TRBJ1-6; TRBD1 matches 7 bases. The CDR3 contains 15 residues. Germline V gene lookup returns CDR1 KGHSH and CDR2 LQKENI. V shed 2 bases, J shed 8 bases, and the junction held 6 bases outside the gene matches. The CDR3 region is CASSPETGRYSPLHF. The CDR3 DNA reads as TGTGCCAGCTCACCAGAGACAGGGAGATATTCACCCCTCCACTTT.

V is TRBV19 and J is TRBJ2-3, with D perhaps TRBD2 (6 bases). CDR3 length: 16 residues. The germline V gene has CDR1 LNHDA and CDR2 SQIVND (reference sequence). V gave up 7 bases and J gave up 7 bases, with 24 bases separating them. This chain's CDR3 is CASNPRRDSPRNTQYF. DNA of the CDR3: TGTGCCAGTAACCCCCGCCGGGACTCCCCCAGAAATACGCAGTATTTT.

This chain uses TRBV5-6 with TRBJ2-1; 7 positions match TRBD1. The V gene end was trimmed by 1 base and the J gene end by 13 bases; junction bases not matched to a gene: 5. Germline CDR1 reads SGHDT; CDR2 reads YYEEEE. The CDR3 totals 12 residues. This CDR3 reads CASSLSGQTQFF. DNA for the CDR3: TGTGCCAGCAGCTTGTCGGGACAGACCCAGTTCTTC.

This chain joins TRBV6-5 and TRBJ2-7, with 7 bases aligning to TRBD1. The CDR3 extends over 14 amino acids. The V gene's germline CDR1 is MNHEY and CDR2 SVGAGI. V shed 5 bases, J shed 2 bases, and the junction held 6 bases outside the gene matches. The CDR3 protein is CASSKGQNTYEQYF. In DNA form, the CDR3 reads TGTGCCAGCAGTAAGGGACAGAATACCTACGAGCAGTACTTC.

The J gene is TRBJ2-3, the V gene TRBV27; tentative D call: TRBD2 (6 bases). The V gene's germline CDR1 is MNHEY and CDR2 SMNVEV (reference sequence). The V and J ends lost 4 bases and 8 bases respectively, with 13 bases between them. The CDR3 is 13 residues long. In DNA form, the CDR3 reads TGTGCCAGCAGTTCCCTAGGAGCGGGTACGCAGTATTTT. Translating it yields CASSSLGAGTQYF.